These T cell receptor beta chains were read from a single sample in a study of early T cells in non-severe SARS-CoV-2 infection. TCRdb used MiXCR to reprocess the 5' RACE reads, holding one entry per CDR3 protein. The table has tens of thousands of distinct CDR3 sequences, around 12% seen once; the top ten hold around 2.8%. The sequences come from whole blood, collected at baseline. All receptors derive from an adult who was a healthcare worker with PCR-confirmed SARS-CoV-2 infection or an uninfected control (not recorded which). CDR3s include the opening cysteine and the closing phenylalanine or tryptophan. Fields, in order: V gene, J gene, clone size, D gene, CDR3 DNA, CDR3 protein. The D gene is left open where the match is weak. The size of a clone is reported for some rows only, either as once, few or many, or as a class for expanded clones.

TRBV11-2	TRBJ2-7	.	TRBD1	TGTGCCAGCAGCTTAGATCGTAGGACAGGGAAGAAAACCTACGAGCAGTACTTC	CASSLDRRTGKKTYEQYF
TRBV20-1	TRBJ2-7	.	TRBD1	TGCAGTGCTTCGACTACAGGGGATGCTACCTACGAGCAGTACTTC	CSASTTGDATYEQYF
TRBV20-1	TRBJ2-5	many	.	TGCAGTGCTAGAGAGTCCCTAGCCGGGCGGTCAGAGACCCAGTACTTC	CSARESLAGRSETQYF
TRBV28	TRBJ2-2	many	TRBD1	TGTGCCAGCTCCCCGAGGCGAAAGGGGGCAGGTACCGGGGAGCTGTTTTTT	CASSPRRKGAGTGELFF
TRBV6-6	TRBJ2-3	few	.	TGTGCCAGCAGTTACTCGGGATTAGCGAGAGATACGCAGTATTTT	CASSYSGLARDTQYF
TRBV6-2/TRBV6-3	TRBJ2-7	.	TRBD1	TGTGCCAACACCCGGGACAGGGTAATAGGGTCCTACGAGCAGTACTTC	CANTRDRVIGSYEQYF
TRBV7-7	TRBJ2-2	many	TRBD2	TGTGCTAGCAGCTTAGGGTTCAAGCGGGGGCCGAACACCGGGGAGCTGTTTTTT	CASSLGFKRGPNTGELFF
TRBV28	TRBJ1-5	.	TRBD1	TGTGCCAGCAGATCCGGGACAGGGGGTAGGAATCAGCCGCAGCATTTT	CASRSGTGGRNQPQHF
TRBV5-1	TRBJ2-1	few	.	TGCGCCAGCCGAGGGGCCAGTTCCTACAATGAGCAGTTCTTC	CASRGASSYNEQFF
TRBV2	TRBJ2-3	few	.	TGTGCCAGCAGTGAGAGGGGCCTAGTAACCATTTTCCAGAGCACAGATACGCAGTATTTT	CASSERGLVTIFQSTDTQYF
TRBV28	TRBJ2-7	few	TRBD2	TGTGCCAGCAGTACCTGGACGGCAACTAGCGGGGCCTACGAGCAGTACTTC	CASSTWTATSGAYEQYF
TRBV28	TRBJ1-1	.	.	TGTGCCAGCAGTTTAAGGTGGAGAGGGGCAATACCGAACACTGAAGCTTTCTTT	CASSLRWRGAIPNTEAFF
TRBV28	TRBJ1-2	many	TRBD1	TGTGCCAGCAGTCCACCCGGGACAGGGGGCTATGGCTACACCTTC	CASSPPGTGGYGYTF
TRBV11-2	TRBJ2-7	few	.	TGTGCCAGCAGCTTAGAGGTGGGGGAGCAGTACTTC	CASSLEVGEQYF
TRBV4-1	TRBJ2-3	few	TRBD1	TGCGCCAGCAGCCAACCTGGACAGGGCCTCACAGATACGCAGTATTTT	CASSQPGQGLTDTQYF
TRBV12-3/TRBV12-4	TRBJ2-3	many	.	TGTGCCAGCAGGTCGGCAGGATCCTTCTCTAGCACAGATACGCAGTATTTT	CASRSAGSFSSTDTQYF
TRBV5-1	TRBJ2-7	.	TRBD1	TGCGCCAGCAGCACAGAGACAGGGCCCTACGAGCAGTACTTC	CASSTETGPYEQYF
TRBV6-6	TRBJ1-1	many	TRBD1	TGTGCCAGCAGTTCCATCGGGACAGGACTCAAAGCTTTCTTT	CASSSIGTGLKAFF
TRBV28	TRBJ1-6	.	.	TGTGCCAGCAGCCCTCTGGGGGGGAGTAATTCACCCCTCCACTTT	CASSPLGGSNSPLHF
TRBV15	TRBJ2-3	few	.	TGTGCCACCAGCAGAGACAGGGGAGGGGGCACAGATACGCAGTATTTT	CATSRDRGGGTDTQYF